This TCR beta chain was sequenced during a study of T cell repertoires in cytomegalovirus infection. General observations from the study: HLA-C-restricted CMV clonotypes gave the most frequent clonotype in two of eight donors.

TCRdb re-called the reads through MiXCR, storing one row per CDR3 protein. This sample has under 850,000 distinct CDR3 sequences, with 35% found just once. J lost 6 bases, V lost 4 bases, and 8 bases had no gene match. CDR1 MDHEN and CDR2 SYDVKM come from the germline V gene. The CDR3 is made up of 15 amino acids. Notes on this clonotype: No antigen is known for it.

This chain joins TRBV28 and TRBJ1-5, with 8 bases aligning to TRBD1. Material: PBMCs. The sequence was obtained from a human donor in good health (CMV status not recorded). Some clones in this sample may be carry-over from other donors' samples. The CDR3: CASSYPGGIGQPQHF. The CDR3 region has the DNA TGTGCCAGCAGTTACCCAGGGGGCATCGGTCAGCCCCAGCATTTT.